Listed here are 7 T cell receptor beta chains from one sample, sequenced in a study of blood T cell repertoires in COVID-19. Produced via immunoSEQ multiplex PCR; TCRdb's table is partial and in-frame only. The sample consists of nearly 95,000 clones, approximately 87% of them appearing once. The sample taken for sequencing was peripheral blood. All receptors derive from a human donor with acute or convalescent COVID-19. The donor label of this sample is uncertain.

This clone has only one observation. V and J are TRBV27 and TRBJ2-1, with 13 bases lining up with TRBD2. The CDR3 length is 16 residues. Germline lookup yields CDR1 MNHEY and CDR2 SMNVEV (reference sequence). The trim removed 0 bases at V and 7 bases at J, leaving 3 bases unmatched. The CDR3 protein is CASSLSRTSGGNEQFF. CDR3 in DNA: TGTGCCAGCAGTTTATCGAGGACTAGCGGGGGTAATGAGCAGTTCTTC.

The V call is TRBV6-1, the J call TRBJ2-3; 9 positions agree with TRBD2. Germline V gene data show CDR1 as MNHNS and CDR2 as SASEGT. This CDR3 is 15 amino acids long. The V gene end was trimmed by 2 bases and the J gene end by 4 bases; junction bases not matched to a gene: 4. The CDR3 DNA follows: TGTGCCAGCAGTGAACTAGCGGGGATAGCAGATACGCAGTATTTT. Protein sequence: CASSELAGIADTQYF.

The V gene is TRBV27, the J gene TRBJ2-1; a weak D match, TRBD1 (6 bases). Trimming left V 6 bases short and J 3 bases short, with 12 bases between. This CDR3 spans 14 amino acids. Germline lookup yields CDR1 MNHEY and CDR2 SMNVEV (reference sequence). CDR3 region: CASRELRGYNEQFF. Written as DNA, the CDR3 is TGTGCCAGCAGGGAACTCAGGGGCTACAATGAGCAGTTCTTC.

The chain combines TRBV18 with TRBJ1-6; perhaps TRBD1 as D (6 bases). The CDR3 runs 14 residues. V shed 1 base and J shed 8 bases, with 9 bases lying between them. Germline-derived CDR1 and CDR2 are KGHSH and LQKENI. The CDR3 DNA reads as TGTGCCAGCTCACCACGGGGGCAGGATTCACCCCTCCACTTT. Protein sequence: CASSPRGQDSPLHF.

This clone appeared a single time. The chain recombines TRBV7-9 with TRBJ1-5, with TRBD1 matching over 8 bases. This CDR3 has 18 amino acids. Germline V gene data show CDR1 as SEHNR and CDR2 as FQNEAQ (reference sequence). V lost 4 bases, J lost 3 bases, and 14 bases stayed unmatched. CDR3 DNA: TGTGCCAGCAGCTCTATATCCACCGGGACAGGCCCCAATCAGCCCCAGCATTTT. This sequence encodes CASSSISTGTGPNQPQHF.

J is TRBJ2-4 and V is TRBV5-4; D not resolved. The germline gives CDR1 SGHNT, CDR2 YYREEE (reference sequence). The CDR3 consists of 13 residues. Trimming stripped 4 bases from V and 7 bases from J, with 12 bases between. Here the CDR3 reads CASSLPGENIQYF. DNA of the CDR3: TGTGCCAGCAGCCTTCCTGGAGAGAACATTCAGTACTTC. Using reference TRBV5-4 and TRBJ2-4 for the parts outside the CDR3, the full variable domain is ETGVTQSPTHLIKTRGQQVTLRCSSQSGHNTVSWYQQALGQGPQFIFQYYREEENGRGNFPPRFSGLQFPNYSSELNVNALELDDSALYLCASSLPGENIQYFGAGTRLSVL.

V usage is TRBV5-1 and J usage is TRBJ2-3; 9 nucleotides agree with TRBD2. Germline values: CDR1 SGHRS, CDR2 YFSETQ. The CDR3 loop spans 20 amino acids. The ends lost 0 bases at V and 0 bases at J; junction bases unmatched: 14. DNA for the CDR3: TGCGCCAGCAGCTTGGGCCTTCTAGCGGGGACAAGCAAAAGCACAGATACGCAGTATTTT. This translates into CASSLGLLAGTSKSTDTQYF.